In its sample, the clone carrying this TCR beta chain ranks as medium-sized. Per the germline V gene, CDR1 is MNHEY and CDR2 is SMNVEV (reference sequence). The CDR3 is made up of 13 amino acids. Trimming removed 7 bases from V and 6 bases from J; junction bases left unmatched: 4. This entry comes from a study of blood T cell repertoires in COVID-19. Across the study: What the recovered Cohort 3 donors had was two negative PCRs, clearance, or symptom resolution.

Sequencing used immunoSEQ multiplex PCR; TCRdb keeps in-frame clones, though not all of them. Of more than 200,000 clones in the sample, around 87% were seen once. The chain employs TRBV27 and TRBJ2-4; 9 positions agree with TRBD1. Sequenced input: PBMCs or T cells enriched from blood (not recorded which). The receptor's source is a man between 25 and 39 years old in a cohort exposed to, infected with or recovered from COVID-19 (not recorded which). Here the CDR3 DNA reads TGTGCCAGCAAGACAGGGGGACGAAACATTCAGTACTTC. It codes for CASKTGGRNIQYF.